Given below is one TCR beta chain in context. Antigen: not known. This sample stems from a study of cytomegalovirus exposure and HLA in healthy donors. About the research overall: The roughly 130 validation repertoires used the same platform as the roughly 670 first-cohort repertoires, a later analysis reported. Study conclusions and caveats: Despite most TCR sequences being rare, some public TCRs occurred in many donors. A few of the chains that were CMV-associated were confirmed in vitro to be specific for CMV antigens.

Repertoires were generated with immunoSEQ multiplex PCR, while TCRdb's copy carries only in-frame clones and drops some. The sample has 85,000 to 95,000 clones, approximately 96% seen once; the top ten hold roughly 0.82%. This CDR3 has 14 amino acids. Germline assignment: CDR1 LNHDA and CDR2 SQIVND (reference sequence). The V and J ends lost 5 bases and 2 bases respectively, with 11 bases between them. The chain uses TRBV19 and TRBJ2-3, with TRBD2 as a possible D gene (5 bases). The specimen was PBMCs. The TCR originated in a man aged 18-30 years in good health and CMV-seronegative. CDR3 nucleotides: TGTGCCAGTAGTTCCGCCGGGGACACAGATACGCAGTATTTT. Its translation is CASSSAGDTDTQYF.